This T cell receptor beta chain is from a study of T cell repertoires in cytomegalovirus infection. The wider study: Researchers turned to recently identified HLA-C-restricted CMV epitopes as well as well-studied HLA-B-restricted ones. Carrying CMV and the relevant HLA type showed in public TCR beta signatures. General study results and limits: HLA-C-restricted CMV clonotypes gave the most frequent clonotype in two of eight donors.

This clonotype turned up a few times. What it binds is not known. TCRdb reprocessed the reads via MiXCR and lists one record per CDR3 protein. In the table there are about half a million distinct CDR3 sequences, 33% of which are singletons. The germline gives CDR1 SGHTA, CDR2 FQGNSA. The CDR3 consists of 14 residues. Trimming cost V 1 base and J 5 bases, with 11 bases left between them. The TCR originated in a human donor in good health (CMV status not recorded). Some clones in this sample may be carry-over from other donors' samples. The V call is TRBV7-2, the J call TRBJ1-1; D not certain. The source material was cultured PBMCs, sampled from culture after CMV antigen stimulation. DNA of the CDR3: TGTGCCAGCAGCTTAGTGACGGCCGGGACTGAAGCTTTCTTT. Translated: CASSLVTAGTEAFF. Filled out from reference TRBV7-2 and TRBJ1-1, the complete variable domain reads GAGVSQSPSNKVTEKGKDVELRCDPISGHTALYWYRQSLGQGLEFLIYFQGNSAPDKSGLPSDRFSAERTGGSVSTLTIQRTQQEDSAVYLCASSLVTAGTEAFFGQGTRLTVV.